This T cell receptor (beta chain) was sequenced during a study of cytomegalovirus exposure and HLA in healthy donors. From the 120-subject validation cohort, which was separate from the roughly 700-subject first cohort, the donors were drawn. Regarding the study as a whole: A subsequent analysis found that TCR clusters from the first cohort also tended to co-occur in the 90 to 150 validation repertoires, with about 95% of cluster scores above 0.

In the case of this clone: Antigen specificity is unknown.

The repertoire was sequenced with immunoSEQ multiplex PCR; TCRdb's copy has only in-frame clones and lacks some. The data hold around 250,000 clones, with nearly 90% observed a single time. Germline V gene lookup returns CDR1 SGHVS and CDR2 FNYEAQ. V was pared by 2 bases and J by 4 bases, with 5 bases of the junction left unmatched. This CDR3 is built from 16 residues. V and J are TRBV7-6 and TRBJ2-1; 10 nucleotides align to TRBD1. This TCR was sampled from a woman aged 18 to 35 in good health and CMV-seronegative. Sequenced input: PBMCs. For the CDR3, the DNA is TGTGCCAGCAGCTTATCCGGGACAGGGGTTTACAATGAGCAGTTCTTC. It is translated as CASSLSGTGVYNEQFF.